A selection of T cell receptor beta chains follows, all from one sample in a study of cytomegalovirus exposure and HLA in healthy donors. Sequencing was performed with immunoSEQ multiplex PCR; in TCRdb, only in-frame clones are kept and a portion is missing. The profile shows approximately 90,000 clones, over 75% of them singletons. The sequenced sample was PBMCs. These receptors all stem from a boy younger than 18 in good health and CMV-seronegative. CDR3s include the opening cysteine and the closing phenylalanine or tryptophan. The D gene is left open where the match is weak. Size tells how often a clone was seen (once, few, many) or the class of an expanded clone, and some rows leave it out.

>TRBV4-1|NA|NA|TRBJ1-2
TGCGCCAGCAGCCCGATCAGGGGTGGGAAGTATGGCTACACCTTC
CASSPIRGGKYGYTF
>TRBV5-8|NA|NA|TRBJ1-5
TGTGCCAGCAGCGAATTACCCTATAGCAATCAGCCCCAGCATTTT
CASSELPYSNQPQHF
>TRBV5-6|NA|NA|TRBJ2-1
TGTGCCAGCAGCTCTCGGGACAATGAGTTCTTC
CASSSRDNEFF
>TRBV9|NA|few|TRBJ2-7
TGTGCCAGCAGCGCAGGACAGAACTACGAGCAGTACTTC
CASSAGQNYEQYF
>TRBV7-9|TRBD2|NA|TRBJ2-7
TGTGCCAGCAGCTCCGGGGGGGACTTCTCCTACGAGCAGTACTTC
CASSSGGDFSYEQYF
>TRBV30|NA|few|TRBJ1-5
TGTGCCTGGAGTACGGGGGTTAGCAATCAGCCCCAGCATTTT
CAWSTGVSNQPQHF
>TRBV30|TRBD1|NA|TRBJ1-2
TGTGCCTGGAGTGAGGGACAGGGGAATGGCTACACCTTC
CAWSEGQGNGYTF
>TRBV29-1|TRBD1|few|TRBJ1-4
TGCAGCGTTGAACTCTCCGGGACAGGGTATGAAAAACTGTTTTTT
CSVELSGTGYEKLFF
>TRBV2|NA|NA|TRBJ1-4
TGTGCCAGCAGCCAATACGAGACACTCGAAAAACTGTTTTTT
CASSQYETLEKLFF
>TRBV7-6|TRBD1|NA|TRBJ1-2
TGTGCCAGCAGCGCCCGGGACAGGGTTCCAGACTACACCTTC
CASSARDRVPDYTF
>TRBV19|NA|NA|TRBJ1-5
TGTGCCAGTAGTGTACGGGATAGCAATCAGCCCCAGCATTTT
CASSVRDSNQPQHF
>TRBV7-9|TRBD1|NA|TRBJ1-2
TGTGCCAGCAGCTCAAGCAGGGGGCTCTACTATGGCTACACCTTC
CASSSSRGLYYGYTF
>TRBV5-5|TRBD1|few|TRBJ2-7
TGTGCCAGCAGCTTCGGGACAGGAGGGTACGAGCAGTACTTC
CASSFGTGGYEQYF
>TRBV7-2|NA|NA|TRBJ1-5
TGTGCCTCATCTGGGGGGGCTCGGCCCCAGCATTTT
CASSGGARPQHF
>TRBV7-2|NA|NA|TRBJ2-7
TGTGCCAGCAGCCACGGGACTTCCAACGAGCAGTACTTC
CASSHGTSNEQYF
>TRBV29-1|TRBD1|NA|TRBJ2-1
TGCAGCGCCATCCTCACAGGGGGCGATGAGCAGTTCTTC
CSAILTGGDEQFF
>TRBV5-7|NA|NA|TRBJ1-2
TGTGCCAGCAGCTTGGCGTGCGGCCAGCTTAACTATGGCTACACCTTC
CASSLACGQLNYGYTF
>TRBV7-8|NA|few|TRBJ1-2
TGTGCCAGCAGCCCAGAGGCAAGGTTCGGCTACACCTTC
CASSPEARFGYTF
>TRBV4-2|NA|NA|TRBJ2-7
TGTGCCAGCAGCCAACTACAGTTTTACGAGCAGTACTTC
CASSQLQFYEQYF
>TRBV13|TRBD2|few|TRBJ2-7
TGTGCCAGCAGCTTAGCCACTAGCGGGAGTCATGGTGGTTATTACGAGCAGTACTTC
CASSLATSGSHGGYYEQYF
>TRBV5-1|NA|few|TRBJ1-2
TGCGCCAGCAGCTTGGGACGGTGGGGGGGGAACTATGGCTACACCTTC
CASSLGRWGGNYGYTF
>TRBV6-5|TRBD1|once|TRBJ1-2
TGTGCCAGCAATTCCTTGAAGACAGGGAATCTTGGCTACACCTTC
CASNSLKTGNLGYTF
>TRBV4-3|TRBD1|few|TRBJ2-1
TGCGCCAGCAGCCCTGATCCCCGGACAGGGGCTTACAATGAGCAGTTCTTC
CASSPDPRTGAYNEQFF
>TRBV11-1|TRBD2|NA|TRBJ2-7
TGTGCCAGCAGCCCTGGGACTAGCGGCTACGAGCAGTACTTC
CASSPGTSGYEQYF
>TRBV2|NA|NA|TRBJ1-1
TGTGCCAGCAGGGCGAACACTGAAGCTTTCTTT
CASRANTEAFF
>TRBV25-1|TRBD1|once|TRBJ2-1
TGTGCCAGCAGTGATGACAGGGGCTACAATGAGCAGTTCTTC
CASSDDRGYNEQFF
>TRBV9|NA|NA|TRBJ1-1
TGTGCCAGCAGCGCCAGGGATCTCGGCACTGAAGCTTTCTTT
CASSARDLGTEAFF
>TRBV28|NA|NA|TRBJ2-2
TGTGCCAGCAGTTTATCAGGGGCCGGGGAGCTGTTTTTT
CASSLSGAGELFF
>TRBV28|NA|NA|TRBJ2-3
TGTGCCAGCAGTAAGCCTAGCACAGATACGCAGTATTTT
CASSKPSTDTQYF
>TRBV25-1|TRBD1|NA|TRBJ1-4
TGTGCCAGCAGTGAATGGTACAGGGGGGGTGAAAAACTGTTTTTT
CASSEWYRGGEKLFF
>TRBV10-2|TRBD2|NA|TRBJ2-7
TGCGCCAGCAGTGAGGGGACTAGCGGGACCTCCTACGAGCAGTACTTC
CASSEGTSGTSYEQYF
>TRBV7-2|NA|few|TRBJ1-6
TGTGCCAGCAGCTTAGGAGGCCAGGGGTATTCACCCCTCCACTTT
CASSLGGQGYSPLHF
>TRBV6-4|TRBD2|NA|TRBJ2-3
TGTGCCAGCAGTGACGGGAGGGCCACAGATACGCAGTATTTT
CASSDGRATDTQYF
>TRBV6-4|NA|NA|TRBJ2-3
TGTGCCAGCAGTGACTCACAGAACACAGATACGCAGTATTTT
CASSDSQNTDTQYF
>TRBV4-3|NA|few|TRBJ2-2
TGCGCCAGCAGCCAAGATAGACTCACCGGGGAGCTGTTTTTT
CASSQDRLTGELFF
>TRBV18|NA|NA|TRBJ2-1
TGTGCCAGCTCACCGACCGGAGGCAATGAGCAGTTCTTC
CASSPTGGNEQFF
>TRBV10-1|NA|few|TRBJ2-1
TGCGCCAGCAGCGATGGGACAAGTTACAATGAGCAGTTCTTC
CASSDGTSYNEQFF
>TRBV7-9|TRBD2|NA|TRBJ2-5
TGTGCCAGCAGCTCAACGGGACTAGCGGGGCGGGACCAGTACTTC
CASSSTGLAGRDQYF
>TRBV7-2|TRBD1|NA|TRBJ1-6
TGTGCCAGCAGCTACGGACAGGGGTGGAATTCACCCCTCCACTTT
CASSYGQGWNSPLHF
>TRBV29-1|NA|NA|TRBJ1-1
TGCAGCGCTGCGCGGGGGGTGAACACTGAAGCTTTCTTT
CSAARGVNTEAFF
>TRBV30|NA|once|TRBJ2-7
TGTGCCTGGAGCCCGGGTATCTACGAGCAGTACTTC
CAWSPGIYEQYF
>TRBV10-3|NA|few|TRBJ2-1
TGTGCCATCAGCCTACGTAACAATGAGCAGTTCTTC
CAISLRNNEQFF
>TRBV30|TRBD1|NA|TRBJ2-1
TGTGCCTGGACCACCGGACAGGACAGCTCCTACAATGAGCAGTTCTTC
CAWTTGQDSSYNEQFF
>TRBV6-1|TRBD2|NA|TRBJ2-2
TGTGCCAGCAGTGAACGCGCTAGCGGGGGGGCCGGCGGGGAGCTGTTTTTT
CASSERASGGAGGELFF
>TRBV2|NA|NA|TRBJ1-1
TGTGCCAGTCTTGAGTTCACTGAAGCTTTCTTT
CASLEFTEAFF
>TRBV30|NA|NA|TRBJ1-2
TGTGCCTGGGGGCCTGGAACATATGGCTACACCTTC
CAWGPGTYGYTF